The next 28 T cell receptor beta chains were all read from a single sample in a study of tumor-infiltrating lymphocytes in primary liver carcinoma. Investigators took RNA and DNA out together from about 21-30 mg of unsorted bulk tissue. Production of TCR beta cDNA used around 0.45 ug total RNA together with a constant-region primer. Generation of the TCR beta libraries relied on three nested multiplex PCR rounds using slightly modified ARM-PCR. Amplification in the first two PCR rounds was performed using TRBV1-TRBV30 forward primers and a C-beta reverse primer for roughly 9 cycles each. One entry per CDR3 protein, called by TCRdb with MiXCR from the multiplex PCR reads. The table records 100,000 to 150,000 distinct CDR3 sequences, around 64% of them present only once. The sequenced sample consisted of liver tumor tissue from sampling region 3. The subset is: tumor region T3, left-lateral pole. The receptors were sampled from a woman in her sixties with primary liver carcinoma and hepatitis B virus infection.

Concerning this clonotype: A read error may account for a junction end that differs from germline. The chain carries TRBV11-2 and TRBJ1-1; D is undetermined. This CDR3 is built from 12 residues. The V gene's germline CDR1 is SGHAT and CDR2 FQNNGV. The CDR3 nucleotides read TGTGCCTGCAGCCGAACATGCGCTGAAGCTTTCTTT. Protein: CACSRTCAEAFF.

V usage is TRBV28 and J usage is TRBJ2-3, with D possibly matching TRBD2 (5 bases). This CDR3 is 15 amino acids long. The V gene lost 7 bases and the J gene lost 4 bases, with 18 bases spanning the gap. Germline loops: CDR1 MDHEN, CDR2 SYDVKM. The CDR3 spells CASNTVGRPADTQYF. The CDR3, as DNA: TGTGCCAGCAACACGGTTGGGAGACCCGCAGATACGCAGTATTTT. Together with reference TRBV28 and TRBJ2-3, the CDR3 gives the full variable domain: DVKVTQSSRYLVKRTGEKVFLECVQDMDHENMFWYRQDPGLGLRLIYFSYDVKMKEKGDIPEGYSVSREKKERFSLILESASTNQTSMYLCASNTVGRPADTQYFGPGTRLTVL.

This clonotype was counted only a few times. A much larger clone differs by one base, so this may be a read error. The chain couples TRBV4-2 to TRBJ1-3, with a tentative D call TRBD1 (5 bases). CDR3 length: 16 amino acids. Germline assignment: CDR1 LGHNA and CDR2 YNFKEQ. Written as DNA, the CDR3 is TGTGCCAGCAGCCAAGGTCAGGGCGGCTCTGGAAACGCCATATATTTT. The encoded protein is CASSQGQGGSGNAIYF.

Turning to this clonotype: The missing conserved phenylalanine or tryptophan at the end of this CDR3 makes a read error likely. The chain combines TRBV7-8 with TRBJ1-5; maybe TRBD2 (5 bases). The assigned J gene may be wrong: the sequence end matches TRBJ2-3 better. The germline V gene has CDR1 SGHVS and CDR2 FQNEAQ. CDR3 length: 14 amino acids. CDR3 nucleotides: TGTGCCAGCAGAGCCGGGTCTAGCAATCAGCCCCAGTATTCT. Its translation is CASRAGSSNQPQYS.

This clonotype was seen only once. CDR3 nucleotides: TGCAGCGTTGTCGGCAGGGATGTTACCGGGGAGCTGTTTTTT. This translates into CSVVGRDVTGELFF. The chain is built from TRBV29-1 and TRBJ2-2, with D possibly TRBD1 on 5 matching bases. CDR3 length equals 14 residues. CDR1 and CDR2 from the germline V gene are SQVTM and ANQGSEA. The V end lost 4 bases, the J end lost 5 bases, and 14 bases lay between the germline ends.

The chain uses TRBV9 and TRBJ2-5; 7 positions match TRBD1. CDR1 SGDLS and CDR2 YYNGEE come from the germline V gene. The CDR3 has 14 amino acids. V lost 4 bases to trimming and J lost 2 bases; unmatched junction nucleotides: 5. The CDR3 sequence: CASSTGADQETQYF. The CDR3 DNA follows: TGTGCCAGCAGCACAGGGGCGGATCAAGAGACCCAGTACTTC.

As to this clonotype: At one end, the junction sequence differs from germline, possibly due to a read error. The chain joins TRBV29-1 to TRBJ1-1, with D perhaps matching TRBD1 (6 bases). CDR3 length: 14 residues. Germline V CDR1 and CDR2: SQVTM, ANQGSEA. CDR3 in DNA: TGTAGCGTTGTTGGGGGAGGGGGTTCCACTGAAGCTTTCTTT. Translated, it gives CSVVGGGGSTEAFF.

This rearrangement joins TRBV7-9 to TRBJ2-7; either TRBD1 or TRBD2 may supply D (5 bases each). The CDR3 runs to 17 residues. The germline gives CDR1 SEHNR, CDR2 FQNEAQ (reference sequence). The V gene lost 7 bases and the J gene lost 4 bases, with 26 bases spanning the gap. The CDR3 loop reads CASNPTGLQMASYEQYF. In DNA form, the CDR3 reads TGTGCCAGCAACCCCACGGGGCTACAAATGGCCTCTTACGAGCAGTACTTC. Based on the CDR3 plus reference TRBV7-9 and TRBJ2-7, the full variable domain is DTGVSQNPRHKITKRGQNVTFRCDPISEHNRLYWYRQTLGQGPEFLTYFQNEAQLEKSRLLSDRFSAERPKGSFSTLEIQRTEQGDSAMYLCASNPTGLQMASYEQYFGPGTRLTVT.

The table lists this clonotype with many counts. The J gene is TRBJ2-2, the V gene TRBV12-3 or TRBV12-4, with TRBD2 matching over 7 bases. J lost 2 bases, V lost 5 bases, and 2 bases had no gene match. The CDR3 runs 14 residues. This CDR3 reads CASSRTRNTGELFF. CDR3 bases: TGTGCCAGCAGTCGGACTAGAAACACCGGGGAGCTGTTTTTT.

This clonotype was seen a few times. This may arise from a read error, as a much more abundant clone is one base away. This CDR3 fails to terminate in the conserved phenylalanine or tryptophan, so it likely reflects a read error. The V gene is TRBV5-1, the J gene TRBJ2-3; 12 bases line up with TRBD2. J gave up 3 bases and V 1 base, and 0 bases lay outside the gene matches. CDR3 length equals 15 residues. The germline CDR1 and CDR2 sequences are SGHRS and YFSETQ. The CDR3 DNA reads TGCGCCAGCAGCTTGACTAGCGGGAGGACAGATACGCAGTATTCT. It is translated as CASSLTSGRTDTQYS.

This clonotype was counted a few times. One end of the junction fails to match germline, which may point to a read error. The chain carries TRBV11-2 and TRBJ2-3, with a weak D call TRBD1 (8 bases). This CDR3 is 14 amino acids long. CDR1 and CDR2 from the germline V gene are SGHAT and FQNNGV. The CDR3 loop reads CASSAQQGGDTHYF. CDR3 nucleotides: TGTGCCAGCAGCGCACAACAGGGGGGGGATACGCACTATTTT.

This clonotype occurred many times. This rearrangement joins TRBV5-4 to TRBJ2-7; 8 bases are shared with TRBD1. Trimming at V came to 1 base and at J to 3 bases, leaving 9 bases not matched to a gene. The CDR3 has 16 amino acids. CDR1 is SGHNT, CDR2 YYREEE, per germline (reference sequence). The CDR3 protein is CASSLRSGGAFYEQYF. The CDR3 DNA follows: TGTGCCAGCAGCTTGCGGTCAGGGGGCGCGTTCTACGAGCAGTACTTC.

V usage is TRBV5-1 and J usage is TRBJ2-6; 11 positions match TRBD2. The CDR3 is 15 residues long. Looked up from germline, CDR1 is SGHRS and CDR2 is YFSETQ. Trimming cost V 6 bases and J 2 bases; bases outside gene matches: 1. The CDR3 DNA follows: TGCGCCAGCATAGCGGGAGGGCCTGGGGCCAACGTCCTGACTTTC. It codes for CASIAGGPGANVLTF.

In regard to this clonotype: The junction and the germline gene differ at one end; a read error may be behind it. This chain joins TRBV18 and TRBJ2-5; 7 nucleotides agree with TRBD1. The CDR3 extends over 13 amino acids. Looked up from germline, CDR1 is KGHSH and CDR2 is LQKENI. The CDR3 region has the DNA TGTGCCAGCTCACCTCAGGGGGAAGGGACCCAGTGCTTC. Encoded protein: CASSPQGEGTQCF. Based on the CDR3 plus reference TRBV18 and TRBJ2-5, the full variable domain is NAGVMQNPRHLVRRRGQEARLRCSPMKGHSHVYWYRQLPEEGLKFMVYLQKENIIDESGMPKERFSAEFPKEGPSILRIQQVVRGDSAAYFCASSPQGEGTQCFGPGTRLLVL.

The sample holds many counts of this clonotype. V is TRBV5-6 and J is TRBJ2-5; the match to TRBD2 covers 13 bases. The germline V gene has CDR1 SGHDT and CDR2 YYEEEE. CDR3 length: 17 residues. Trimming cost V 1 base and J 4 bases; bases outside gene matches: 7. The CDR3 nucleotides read TGTGCCAGCAGCTTGAATATCGGACTAGCGGGAGCAGAGACCCAGTACTTC. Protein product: CASSLNIGLAGAETQYF.

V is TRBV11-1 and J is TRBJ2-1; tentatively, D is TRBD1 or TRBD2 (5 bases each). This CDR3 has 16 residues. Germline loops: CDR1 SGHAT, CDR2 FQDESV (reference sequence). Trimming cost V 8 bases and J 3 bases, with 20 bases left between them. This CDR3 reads CASGLTPGAYYNEQFF. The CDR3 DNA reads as TGTGCCAGCGGCCTGACGCCCGGGGCTTACTACAATGAGCAGTTCTTC.

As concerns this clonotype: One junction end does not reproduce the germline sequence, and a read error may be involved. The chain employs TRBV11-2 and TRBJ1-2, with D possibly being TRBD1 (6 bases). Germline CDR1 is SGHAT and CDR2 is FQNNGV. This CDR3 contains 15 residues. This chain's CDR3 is CASSLTIQGDVSYTF. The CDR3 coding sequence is TGTGCCAGTAGCTTAACAATACAGGGAGATGTTAGCTACACCTTC.

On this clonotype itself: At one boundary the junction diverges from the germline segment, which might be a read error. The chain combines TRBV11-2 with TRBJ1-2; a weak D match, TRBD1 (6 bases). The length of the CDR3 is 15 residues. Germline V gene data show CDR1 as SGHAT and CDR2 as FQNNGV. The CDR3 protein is CASSLTVQGDGGYSF. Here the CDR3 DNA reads TGTGCCAGCAGCTTAACAGTACAGGGAGATGGGGGCTACAGCTTC.

CDR3 sequence reads: CISRLEAGGTDTQYF. CDR3 nucleotides: TGTATCAGCAGACTAGAGGCAGGAGGCACAGATACGCAGTATTTT. J is TRBJ2-3 and V is TRBV11-2; the D gene is possibly TRBD2 (6 bases). The CDR3 is 15 amino acids. Germline CDR1 reads SGHAT; CDR2 reads FQNNGV.

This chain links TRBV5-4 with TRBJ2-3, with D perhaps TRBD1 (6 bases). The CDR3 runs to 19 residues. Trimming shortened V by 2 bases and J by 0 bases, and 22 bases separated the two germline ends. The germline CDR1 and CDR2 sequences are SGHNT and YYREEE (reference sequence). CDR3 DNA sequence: TGTGCCAGCAGCTTTGAGCTAGCAAGGGGGATGACTAGCACAGATACGCAGTATTTT. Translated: CASSFELARGMTSTDTQYF.

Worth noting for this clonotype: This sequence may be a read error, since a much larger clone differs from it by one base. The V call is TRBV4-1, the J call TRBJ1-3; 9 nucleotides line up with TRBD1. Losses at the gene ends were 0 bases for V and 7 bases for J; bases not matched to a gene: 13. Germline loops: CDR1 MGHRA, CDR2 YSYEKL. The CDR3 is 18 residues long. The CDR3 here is CASSQEGGRQGGMNTIYF. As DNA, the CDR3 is TGCGCCAGCAGCCAAGAAGGGGGTCGACAGGGGGGGATGAACACCATATATTTT.

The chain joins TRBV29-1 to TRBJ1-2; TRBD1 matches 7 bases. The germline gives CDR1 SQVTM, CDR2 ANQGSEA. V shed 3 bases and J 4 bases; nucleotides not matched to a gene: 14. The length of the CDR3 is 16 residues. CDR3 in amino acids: CSVDPRTGFVSYGYTF. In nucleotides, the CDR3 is TGCAGCGTTGATCCGCGGACAGGATTCGTCTCCTATGGCTACACCTTC. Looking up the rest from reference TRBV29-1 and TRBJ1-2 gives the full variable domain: SAVISQKPSRDICQRGTSLTIQCQVDSQVTMMFWYRQQPGQSLTLIATANQGSEATYESGFVIDKFPISRPNLTFSTLTVSNMSPEDSSIYLCSVDPRTGFVSYGYTFGSGTRLTVV.

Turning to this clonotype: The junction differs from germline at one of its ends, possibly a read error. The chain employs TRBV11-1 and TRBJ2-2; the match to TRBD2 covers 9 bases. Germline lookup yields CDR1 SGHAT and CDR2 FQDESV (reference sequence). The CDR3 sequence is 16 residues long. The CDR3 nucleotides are TGTGCCAGCAGCGCGGGGACTAGCTGGATCACCGGGGAGCTGTGTTTT. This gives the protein CASSAGTSWITGELCF.

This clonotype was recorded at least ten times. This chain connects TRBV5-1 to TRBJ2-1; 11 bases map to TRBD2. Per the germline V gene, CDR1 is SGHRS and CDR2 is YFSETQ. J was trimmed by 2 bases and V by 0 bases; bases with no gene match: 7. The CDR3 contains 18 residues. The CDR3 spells CASSLAVGSGRAYNEQFF. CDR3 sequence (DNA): TGCGCCAGCAGCTTGGCGGTTGGTAGCGGGAGGGCCTACAATGAGCAGTTCTTC.

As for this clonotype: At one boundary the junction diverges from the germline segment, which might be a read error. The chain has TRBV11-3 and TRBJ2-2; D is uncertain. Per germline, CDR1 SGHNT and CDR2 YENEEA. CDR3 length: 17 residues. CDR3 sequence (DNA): TGTACCAGCAGCTTATCTCGTGGGCGTAATCGCGCCGGGGAGCTGTTTTTT. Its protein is CTSSLSRGRNRAGELFF.

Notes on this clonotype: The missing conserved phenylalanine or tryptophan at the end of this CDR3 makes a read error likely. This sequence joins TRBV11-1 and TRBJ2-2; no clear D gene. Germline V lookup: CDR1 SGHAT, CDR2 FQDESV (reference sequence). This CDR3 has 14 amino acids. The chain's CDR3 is CVSRPSLDTGELFI. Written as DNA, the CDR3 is TGTGTCAGCAGACCGAGCCTTGACACCGGGGAGCTGTTTATC.

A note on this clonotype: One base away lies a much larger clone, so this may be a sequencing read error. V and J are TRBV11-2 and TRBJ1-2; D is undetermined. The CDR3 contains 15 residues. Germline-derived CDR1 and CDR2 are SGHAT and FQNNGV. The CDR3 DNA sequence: TGTGTCAGCACGAACACAATGGACCCAGACCATGGCTACACCTTC. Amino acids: CVSTNTMDPDHGYTF.

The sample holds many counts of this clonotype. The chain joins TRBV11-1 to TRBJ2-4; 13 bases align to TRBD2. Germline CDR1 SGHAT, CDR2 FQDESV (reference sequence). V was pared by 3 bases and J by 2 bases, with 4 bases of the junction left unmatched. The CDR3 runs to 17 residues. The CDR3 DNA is TGTGCCAGCAGCTTTCCCGGGACTAGCGGGACCAAAAACATTCAGTACTTC. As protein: CASSFPGTSGTKNIQYF. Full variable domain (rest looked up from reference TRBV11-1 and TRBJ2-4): EAEVAQSPRYKITEKSQAVAFWCDPISGHATLYWYRQILGQGPELLVQFQDESVVDDSQLPKDRFSAERLKGVDSTLKIQPAELGDSAMYLCASSFPGTSGTKNIQYFGAGTRLSVL.